The 27 T cell receptor beta chains reported below all come from one sample, sequenced in a study of shared clonotypes between healthy human individuals. The table came from immunoSEQ multiplex PCR; TCRdb's copy has only in-frame clones and leaves some out. The sample yields about 480,000 clones, approximately 79% seen once. Specimen: PBMCs. The source is a woman between 35 and 50 years old in good health. Some clones in this sample may be carry-over from other donors' samples.

The J gene is TRBJ1-2, the V gene TRBV10-3, with D perhaps matching TRBD1 (6 bases). Trimming removed 0 bases at V and 3 bases at J, with 11 bases between. The CDR3 sequence is 15 residues long. Looked up from germline, CDR1 is ENHRY and CDR2 is SYGVKD. CDR3 sequence reads: CAISESRGVDYGYTF. CDR3 in DNA: TGTGCCATCAGTGAGTCTAGGGGGGTCGACTATGGCTACACCTTC.

The chain uses TRBV28 and TRBJ2-5; D is ambiguous. CDR3 length: 13 amino acids. Trimming took off 10 bases at V and 0 bases at J, with 12 bases between the two ends. The germline V gene encodes CDR1 MDHEN and CDR2 SYDVKM. The CDR3 DNA reads TGTGCCATCCGAGACGGGTACCAAGAGACCCAGTACTTC. It encodes CAIRDGYQETQYF. The entire variable domain, with the rest obtained from reference TRBV28 and TRBJ2-5, is as follows: DVKVTQSSRYLVKRTGEKVFLECVQDMDHENMFWYRQDPGLGLRLIYFSYDVKMKEKGDIPEGYSVSREKKERFSLILESASTNQTSMYLCAIRDGYQETQYFGPGTRLLVL.

There are a few counts of this clone. This rearrangement joins TRBV5-1 to TRBJ2-1; 9 bases are shared with TRBD2. The CDR3 length is 16 residues. V trimming: 4 bases; J trimming: 7 bases; junction bases outside the gene matches: 12. Germline V gene data show CDR1 as SGHRS and CDR2 as YFSETQ. CDR3 DNA sequence: TGCGCCAGCAGCAACCTAGCGGGACCCGGCGTAAATGAGCAGTTCTTC. This gives the protein CASSNLAGPGVNEQFF.

This rearrangement joins TRBV21-1 to TRBJ1-1. TRBV21-1 is described as a pseudogene. The CDR3 has 16 residues. The CDR3 DNA reads as TGTGCCAGCAGCAAGGTCTGCCAGGAGGGGAACACTGAAGCTTTCTTT. It codes for CASSKVCQEGNTEAFF.

The J gene is TRBJ2-1, the V gene TRBV7-2, with D possibly called TRBD1 or TRBD2 (6 bases each). CDR1 SGHTA and CDR2 FQGNSA come from the germline V gene. Trimming removed 0 bases at V and 7 bases at J, with 10 bases between. This CDR3 comprises 14 residues. The CDR3 DNA sequence: TGTGCCAGCAGCTTAGCGAGGGGGGTGAATGAGCAGTTCTTC. Translation gives CASSLARGVNEQFF. The full variable domain, completed using reference TRBV7-2 and TRBJ2-1, is GAGVSQSPSNKVTEKGKDVELRCDPISGHTALYWYRQSLGQGLEFLIYFQGNSAPDKSGLPSDRFSAERTGGSVSTLTIQRTQQEDSAVYLCASSLARGVNEQFFGPGTRLTVL.

On this clone itself: Since a much larger clone is just one base distant, this may be a read error. The genes are TRBV28 and TRBJ2-7; the D is unclear. Germline-derived CDR1 and CDR2 are MDHEN and SYDVKM. The CDR3 covers 10 residues. V was cut by 8 bases and J by 3 bases, with 5 bases left in between. The DNA of the CDR3 is TGTGCCAGCGGGGACTACGAGCAGTACTTC. Its protein is CASGDYEQYF.

This chain connects TRBV7-8 to TRBJ2-2; D perhaps matches TRBD2 (5 bases). The CDR3 has 16 residues. The germline V gene has CDR1 SGHVS and CDR2 FQNEAQ. Trimming took off 5 bases at V and 1 base at J, with 14 bases between the two ends. CDR3 coding DNA: TGTGCCAGCAGCCCGTGGTCCGGGGAGAACACCGGGGAGCTGTTTTTT. Its protein is CASSPWSGENTGELFF.

The chain is built from TRBV5-8 and TRBJ1-5, with 7 positions matching TRBD1. The V gene end was trimmed by 0 bases and the J gene end by 9 bases; junction bases not matched to a gene: 3. Germline CDR1 reads SGHTS; CDR2 reads YDEGEE. The CDR3 has 13 residues. The CDR3 region is CASSLVGGGPQHF. As DNA, the CDR3 is TGTGCCAGCAGCTTGGTAGGGGGCGGGCCCCAGCATTTT.

The CDR3 DNA reads TGTGCCAGCAAGATTTCCCTCTATAATGAGCAGTTCTTC. Protein: CASKISLYNEQFF. This chain joins TRBV2 and TRBJ2-1; D gene unclear. CDR1 is SNHLY and CDR2 is FYNNEI in the germline V gene. This CDR3 spans 13 amino acids. The ends were cut back, 7 bases at V and 7 bases at J, with 14 bases in the middle.

J is TRBJ2-1 and V is TRBV5-1; 13 bases agree with TRBD2. V lost 0 bases and J lost 1; bases outside the gene matches: 10. The CDR3 length is 20 residues. From germline, CDR1 is SGHRS and CDR2 YFSETQ. The CDR3 DNA reads as TGCGCCAGCAGCTTGGAGGGACTAGCGGGAACAACCGTTTCCTACAATGAGCAGTTCTTC. This codes for CASSLEGLAGTTVSYNEQFF.

This sequence joins TRBV18 and TRBJ2-1, with TRBD1 matching 8 bases. Germline CDR1 KGHSH, CDR2 LQKENI. This CDR3 spans 17 amino acids. V lost 3 bases and J lost 0; bases outside the gene matches: 7. CDR3 coding DNA: TGTGCCAGCTCACCCGCCCGGGACAGGAGCTCCTACAATGAGCAGTTCTTC. It encodes CASSPARDRSSYNEQFF.

The chain links TRBV5-6 to TRBJ2-5; 7 bases match TRBD2. J gave up 4 bases and V 4 bases, and 10 bases lay outside the gene matches. From germline, CDR1 is SGHDT and CDR2 YYEEEE. This CDR3 spans 15 amino acids. The CDR3 loop is CASSPGGPRLETQYF. The DNA of the CDR3 is TGTGCCAGCAGCCCGGGGGGACCCCGACTAGAGACCCAGTACTTC.

The sample holds a few counts of this clone. This rearrangement joins TRBV27 to TRBJ2-7, with D perhaps matching TRBD2 (5 bases). Germline CDR1 is MNHEY and CDR2 is SMNVEV (reference sequence). V was clipped by 6 bases and J by 3 bases, with 18 bases between them. This CDR3 is 15 amino acids long. The CDR3 reads CASSPRGRINYEQYF. The CDR3 nucleotides are TGTGCCAGCAGCCCCCGGGGAAGAATCAACTACGAGCAGTACTTC.

In this sample, this clone turned up a few times. This chain links TRBV19 with TRBJ2-5, with 9 bases lining up with TRBD2. The CDR3 sequence is 18 residues long. J gave up 5 bases and V 3 bases, and 16 bases lay outside the gene matches. The germline V gene has CDR1 LNHDA and CDR2 SQIVND (reference sequence). Here the CDR3 DNA reads TGTGCCAGTAGTATTGGTGGGGTCGGGCTAGCGGGAAGGGAGACCCAGTACTTC. This gives the protein CASSIGGVGLAGRETQYF. Together with reference TRBV19 and TRBJ2-5, the CDR3 gives the full variable domain: DGGITQSPKYLFRKEGQNVTLSCEQNLNHDAMYWYRQDPGQGLRLIYYSQIVNDFQKGDIAEGYSVSREKKESFPLTVTSAQKNPTAFYLCASSIGGVGLAGRETQYFGPGTRLLVL.

This clone showed up many times. The V gene is TRBV5-6, the J gene TRBJ2-7, with 9 nucleotides matching TRBD2. The CDR3 sequence is 16 residues long. Trimming cost V 0 bases and J 4 bases; bases outside gene matches: 8. CDR1 SGHDT and CDR2 YYEEEE come from the germline V gene. CDR3 residues: CASSLAGTSNSYEQYF. DNA for the CDR3: TGTGCCAGCAGCTTGGCCGGGACTAGCAATAGTTACGAGCAGTACTTC.

J is TRBJ2-5 and V is TRBV5-1; a possible D gene is TRBD1 (7 bases). The CDR3 has 15 amino acids. The V gene's germline CDR1 is SGHRS and CDR2 YFSETQ. V was shortened by 0 bases and J by 5 bases, with 14 bases between the two germline ends. The CDR3 DNA sequence: TGCGCCAGCAGCTTGGCGGAGGGGGCCGGGGAGACCCAGTACTTC. It encodes CASSLAEGAGETQYF. The full variable domain, rest sourced from reference TRBV5-1 and TRBJ2-5, is KAGVTQTPRYLIKTRGQQVTLSCSPISGHRSVSWYQQTPGQGLQFLFEYFSETQRNKGNFPGRFSGRQFSNSRSEMNVSTLELGDSALYLCASSLAEGAGETQYFGPGTRLLVL.

The DNA of the CDR3 is TGTGCCAGCAGCCCAACTAGCGAGGCTTACGAGCAGTACTTC. Amino acid sequence: CASSPTSEAYEQYF. V and J are TRBV7-2 and TRBJ2-7; the match to TRBD2 covers 7 bases. This CDR3 comprises 14 residues. Per the germline V gene, CDR1 is SGHTA and CDR2 is FQGNSA. V shed 5 bases and J 4 bases; nucleotides not matched to a gene: 8.

V gene TRBV29-1 combines with J gene TRBJ2-3; 12 bases line up with TRBD2. The CDR3 length is 18 residues. V was pared by 6 bases and J by 1 base, with 14 bases of the junction left unmatched. The germline CDR1 and CDR2 sequences are SQVTM and ANQGSEA. The CDR3 loop reads CSVPDWLAGGPGTDTQYF. DNA of the CDR3: TGCAGCGTCCCTGACTGGCTAGCGGGAGGGCCAGGCACAGATACGCAGTATTTT.

The rearrangement uses TRBV5-5 and TRBJ2-5, with D hard to call. Per the germline V gene, CDR1 is SGHKS and CDR2 is YYEKEE (reference sequence). Trimming removed 0 bases from V and 5 bases from J, with 14 bases in between. The CDR3 totals 15 residues. The DNA for the CDR3 is TGTGCCAGCAGCTTGGTTTCGGCGGTCCGGGAGACCCAGTACTTC. Translated, it gives CASSLVSAVRETQYF.

This chain links TRBV6-5 with TRBJ1-6; the match to TRBD1 covers 7 bases. The CDR3 extends over 13 amino acids. V trimming: 6 bases; J trimming: 10 bases; junction bases outside the gene matches: 6. The germline gives CDR1 MNHEY, CDR2 SVGAGI. The CDR3 is CASSRQGGSPLHF. As DNA, the CDR3 is TGTGCCAGCAGCAGACAGGGAGGATCACCCCTCCACTTT.

This chain links TRBV7-3 with TRBJ2-3, with 8 bases fitting TRBD2. This CDR3 spans 15 amino acids. CDR1 SGHTA and CDR2 FQGTGA come from the germline V gene. Trimming took 2 bases from V and 4 from J; bases not matched to a gene: 5. CDR3 residues: CASSLAGGSSDTQYF. CDR3 DNA sequence: TGTGCCAGCAGCTTAGCGGGAGGATCCTCAGATACGCAGTATTTT. The whole variable domain, filled in from reference TRBV7-3 and TRBJ2-3, reads GAGVSQTPSNKVTEKGKYVELRCDPISGHTALYWYRQSLGQGPEFLIYFQGTGAADDSGLPNDRFFAVRPEGSVSTLKIQRTERGDSAVYLCASSLAGGSSDTQYFGPGTRLTVL.

The rearrangement links TRBV30 to TRBJ2-3, with 10 bases aligning to TRBD1. In germline, CDR1 is GTSNPN, CDR2 SVGIG (reference sequence). V was clipped by 6 bases and J by 6 bases; unmatched bases: 9. The CDR3 is 14 residues long. The chain's CDR3 is CACQPGQGLDTQYF. The CDR3 DNA is TGTGCCTGTCAGCCGGGACAGGGGTTGGATACGCAGTATTTT.

The V and J genes are TRBV30 and TRBJ2-7; D possibly matches TRBD1 or TRBD2 (5 bases each). The CDR3 covers 15 residues. Germline V gene sequence: CDR1 GTSNPN, CDR2 SVGIG (reference sequence). The V end was cut by 3 bases, the J end by 5 bases, with 20 bases between. The CDR3 here is CAWSRRILGAHEQYF. CDR3 in DNA: TGTGCCTGGAGCAGGCGGATACTCGGGGCCCACGAGCAGTACTTC.

The gene calls are TRBV19 and TRBJ2-1, with D perhaps TRBD2 (7 bases). V was trimmed by 8 bases and J by 5 bases, leaving 25 bases between them. CDR1 is LNHDA, CDR2 SQIVND, per germline (reference sequence). This CDR3 spans 17 amino acids. DNA of the CDR3: TGTGCCAGTTCGCCCAGTTTAGGGGGGGTACTTAACAATGAGCAGTTCTTC. Translating it yields CASSPSLGGVLNNEQFF.

In its sample, this clone was seen a few times. The V and J genes are TRBV9 and TRBJ2-3; maybe TRBD2 (6 bases). CDR3 length: 16 amino acids. Germline-derived CDR1 and CDR2 are SGDLS and YYNGEE. The V end was cut by 5 bases, the J end by 6 bases, with 22 bases between. The CDR3 region is CASSEGRRVDSDTQYF. The CDR3 DNA reads TGTGCCAGCAGTGAAGGGAGGAGAGTGGACTCGGATACGCAGTATTTT.

The J gene is TRBJ1-1, the V gene TRBV6-1; D is perhaps TRBD1 (6 bases). Germline-derived CDR1 and CDR2 are MNHNS and SASEGT. The CDR3 runs to 14 residues. V lost 3 bases and J lost 5, with 13 bases in between. The CDR3 region is CASSERTAGTEAFF. The CDR3 nucleotides read TGTGCCAGCAGTGAGAGGACAGCGGGGACTGAAGCTTTCTTT.

The CDR3 bases are TGTGCCAGCAGTGAATACAACAGGGCCTATGGCTACACCTTC. Translation gives CASSEYNRAYGYTF. The rearrangement joins TRBV6-1 to TRBJ1-2; maybe TRBD1 (6 bases). This CDR3 spans 14 amino acids. Between the trimmed V and J ends, which lost 2 bases and 4 bases, there was a span of 11 bases. CDR1 MNHNS and CDR2 SASEGT come from the germline V gene.